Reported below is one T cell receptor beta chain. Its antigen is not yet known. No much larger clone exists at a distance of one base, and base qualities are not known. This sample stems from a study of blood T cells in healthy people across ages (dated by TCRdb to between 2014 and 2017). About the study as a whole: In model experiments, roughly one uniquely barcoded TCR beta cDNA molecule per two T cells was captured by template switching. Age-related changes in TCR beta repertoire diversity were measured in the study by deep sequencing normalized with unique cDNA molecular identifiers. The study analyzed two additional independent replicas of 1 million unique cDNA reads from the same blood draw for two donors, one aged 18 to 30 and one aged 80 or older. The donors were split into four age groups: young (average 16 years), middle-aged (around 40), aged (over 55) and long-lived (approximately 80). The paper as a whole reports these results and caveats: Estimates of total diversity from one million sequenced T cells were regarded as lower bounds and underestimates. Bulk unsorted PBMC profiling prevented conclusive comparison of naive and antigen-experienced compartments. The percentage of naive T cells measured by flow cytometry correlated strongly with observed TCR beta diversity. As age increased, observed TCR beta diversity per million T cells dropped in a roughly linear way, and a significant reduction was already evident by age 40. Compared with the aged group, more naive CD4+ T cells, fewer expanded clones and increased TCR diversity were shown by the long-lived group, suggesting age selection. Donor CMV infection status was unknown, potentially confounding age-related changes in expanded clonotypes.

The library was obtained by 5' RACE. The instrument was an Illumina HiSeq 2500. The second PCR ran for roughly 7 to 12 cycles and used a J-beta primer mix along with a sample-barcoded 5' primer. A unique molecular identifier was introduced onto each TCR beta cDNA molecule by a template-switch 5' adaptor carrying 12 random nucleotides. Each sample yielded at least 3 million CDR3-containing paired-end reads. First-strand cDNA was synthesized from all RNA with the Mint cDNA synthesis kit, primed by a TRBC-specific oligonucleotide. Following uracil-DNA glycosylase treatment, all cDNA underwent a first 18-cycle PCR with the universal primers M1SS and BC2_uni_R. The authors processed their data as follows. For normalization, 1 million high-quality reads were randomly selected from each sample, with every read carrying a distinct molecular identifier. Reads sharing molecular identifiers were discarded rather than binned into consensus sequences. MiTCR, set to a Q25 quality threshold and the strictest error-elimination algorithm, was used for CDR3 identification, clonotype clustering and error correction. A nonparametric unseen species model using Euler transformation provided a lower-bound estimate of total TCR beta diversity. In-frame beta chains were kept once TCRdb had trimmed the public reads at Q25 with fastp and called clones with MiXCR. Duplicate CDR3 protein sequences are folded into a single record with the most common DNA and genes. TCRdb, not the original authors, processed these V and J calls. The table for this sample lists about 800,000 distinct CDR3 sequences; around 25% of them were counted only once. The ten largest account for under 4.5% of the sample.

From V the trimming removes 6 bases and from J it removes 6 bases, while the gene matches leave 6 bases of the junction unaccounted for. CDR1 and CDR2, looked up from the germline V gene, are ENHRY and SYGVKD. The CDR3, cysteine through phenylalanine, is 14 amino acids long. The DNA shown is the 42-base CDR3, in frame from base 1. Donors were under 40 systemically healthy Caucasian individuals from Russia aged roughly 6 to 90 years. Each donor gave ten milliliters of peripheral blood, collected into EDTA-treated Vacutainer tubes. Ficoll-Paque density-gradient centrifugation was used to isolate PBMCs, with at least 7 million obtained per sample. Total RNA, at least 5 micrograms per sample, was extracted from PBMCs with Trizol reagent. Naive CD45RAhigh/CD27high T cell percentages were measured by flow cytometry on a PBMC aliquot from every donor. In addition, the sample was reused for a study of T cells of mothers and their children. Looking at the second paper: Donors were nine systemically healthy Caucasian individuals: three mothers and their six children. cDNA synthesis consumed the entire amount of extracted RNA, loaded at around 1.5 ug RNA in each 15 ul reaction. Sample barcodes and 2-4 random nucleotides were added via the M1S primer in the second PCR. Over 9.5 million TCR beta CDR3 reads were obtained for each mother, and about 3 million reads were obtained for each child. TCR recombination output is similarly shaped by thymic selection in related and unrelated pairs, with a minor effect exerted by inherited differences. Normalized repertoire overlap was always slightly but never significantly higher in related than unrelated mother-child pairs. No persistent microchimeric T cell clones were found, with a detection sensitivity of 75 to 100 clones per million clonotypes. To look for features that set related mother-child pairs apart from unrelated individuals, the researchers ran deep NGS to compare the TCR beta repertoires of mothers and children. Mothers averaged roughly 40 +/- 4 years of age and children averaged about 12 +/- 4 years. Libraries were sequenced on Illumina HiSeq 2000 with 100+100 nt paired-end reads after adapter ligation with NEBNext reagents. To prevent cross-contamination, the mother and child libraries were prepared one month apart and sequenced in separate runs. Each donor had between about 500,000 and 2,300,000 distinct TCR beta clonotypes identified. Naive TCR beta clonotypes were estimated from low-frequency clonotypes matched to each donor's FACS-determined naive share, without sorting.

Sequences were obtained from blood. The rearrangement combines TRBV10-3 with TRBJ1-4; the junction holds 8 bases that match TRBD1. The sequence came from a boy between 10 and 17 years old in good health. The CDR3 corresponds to CAIRGTGGDEKLFF. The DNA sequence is TGTGCCATCAGAGGAACAGGGGGAGATGAAAAACTGTTTTTT.